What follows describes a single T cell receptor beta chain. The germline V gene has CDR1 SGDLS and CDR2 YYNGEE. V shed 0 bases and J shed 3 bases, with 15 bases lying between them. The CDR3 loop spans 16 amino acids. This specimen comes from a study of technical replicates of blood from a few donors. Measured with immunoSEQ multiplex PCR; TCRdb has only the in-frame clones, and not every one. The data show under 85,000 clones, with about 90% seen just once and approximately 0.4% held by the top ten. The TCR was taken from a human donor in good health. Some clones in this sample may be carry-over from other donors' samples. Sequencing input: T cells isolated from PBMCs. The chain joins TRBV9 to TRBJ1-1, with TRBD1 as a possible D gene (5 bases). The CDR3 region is CASSVASQGKDTEAFF. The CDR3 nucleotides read TGTGCCAGCAGCGTAGCAAGCCAGGGAAAGGACACTGAAGCTTTCTTT.